This TCR beta chain was obtained from a study of blood T cells in healthy people across ages. Study background: About one barcoded beta molecule per two T cells was the capture yield of template switching.

Drawing of peripheral blood yielded ten milliliters from each donor. As concerns this clonotype: Its matching antigen is unknown.

Between the trimmed V and J ends, which lost 5 bases and 4 bases, there was a span of 6 bases. The germline V gene encodes CDR1 SGHVS and CDR2 FQNEAQ. The CDR3 is 11 amino acids. Study-wide results and caveats: The study found TCR beta diversity correlated strongly with naive T cell percentage. The lack of PBMC sorting stopped any conclusive naive versus antigen-experienced comparison.

Then a second PCR, running about 6 to 12 cycles, was carried out with a sample-barcoded 5' primer and a J-beta primer mix. TCRdb redid the calling of the 5' RACE reads with MiXCR, one entry per CDR3 protein. The data hold approximately 800,000 distinct CDR3 sequences, with about 45% observed a single time. This TCR was sampled from a man older than 75 in good health. The specimen sequenced was blood. The V call is TRBV7-8, the J call TRBJ2-7, with D hard to call. DNA of the CDR3: TGTGCCAGCAGCCCAATGTACGAGCAGTACTTC. This encodes CASSPMYEQYF.